This T cell receptor (beta chain) came from a study of OX40 agonist ivuxolimab in advanced cancers. Some clones are missing from TCRdb's copy, which holds only in-frame ones; the method was immunoSEQ multiplex PCR. The sample contains some 70,000 clones, about 83% of which appear only once. The CDR3 extends over 17 amino acids. V lost 4 bases to trimming and J lost 0 bases, with 13 bases between them. Germline CDR1 SGHAT, CDR2 FQDESV (reference sequence). The receptor comes from an adult with an advanced solid tumor such as melanoma, head and neck, liver or kidney cancer. Source: CD4+ or CD8+ T cells sorted from blood, taken in a trial of the OX40 agonist ivuxolimab. The chain recombines TRBV11-1 with TRBJ1-6, with D perhaps TRBD1 (5 bases). CDR3 residues: CASSSTPGSSYNSPLHF. The CDR3 DNA sequence: TGTGCCAGCAGCTCGACCCCAGGGTCCTCCTATAATTCACCCCTCCACTTT. Full variable domain (missing parts from reference TRBV11-1 and TRBJ1-6): EAEVAQSPRYKITEKSQAVAFWCDPISGHATLYWYRQILGQGPELLVQFQDESVVDDSQLPKDRFSAERLKGVDSTLKIQPAELGDSAMYLCASSSTPGSSYNSPLHFGNGTRLTVT.